The text below deals with one TCR beta chain. The data originate from a study of blood T cell repertoires in COVID-19. Whole-study context: PBMCs, B-cell-depleted T cells, or T cells were the source of the cDNA or gDNA that made up the material.

CDR3 size: 13 residues. CDR1 and CDR2 (germline): SGHRS, YFSETQ. V was clipped by 2 bases and J by 6 bases; unmatched bases: 3. Assay used: immunoSEQ multiplex PCR; TCRdb lists only in-frame clones, some missing. The table records roughly 150,000 clones, 90% of them present only once. The sample was peripheral blood. This sequence originates from a man in his 60s with active or convalescent COVID-19. The chain employs TRBV5-1 and TRBJ1-1; 8 bases align to TRBD1. CDR3 DNA: TGCGCCAGCAGCTTCCAGGGGGCGCCTGAAGCTTTCTTT. Protein sequence: CASSFQGAPEAFF.